The 15 T cell receptor beta chains presented below share a single source sample, sequenced in a study of cytotoxic CD8 clonotypes in ibrutinib-treated CLL. The table came from immunoSEQ multiplex PCR; TCRdb's copy has only in-frame clones and leaves some out. Here the sample spans approximately 100,000 clones, 50% to 65% being singletons. Material: PBMCs, obtained after 24 months of ibrutinib treatment. All receptors come from a human donor with chronic lymphocytic leukemia.

V is TRBV6-5 and J is TRBJ1-6; D is ambiguous. Per the germline V gene, CDR1 is MNHEY and CDR2 is SVGAGI. The CDR3 contains 13 residues. V was trimmed by 0 bases and J by 8 bases, leaving 5 bases between them. The CDR3 sequence is CASSYSNDSPLHF. The DNA of the CDR3 is TGTGCCAGCAGTTACTCGAACGATTCACCCCTCCACTTT.

In its sample, this clone was seen a few times. The genes are TRBV25-1 and TRBJ2-3, with 7 bases identical to TRBD2. The CDR3 sequence is 16 residues long. The germline V gene has CDR1 MGHDK and CDR2 SYGVNS. The V gene end was trimmed by 2 bases and the J gene end by 0 bases; junction bases not matched to a gene: 5. The CDR3 reads CASSEEGGASTDTQYF. In DNA, the CDR3 is TGTGCCAGCAGTGAAGAGGGAGGGGCTAGCACAGATACGCAGTATTTT. Filled out from reference TRBV25-1 and TRBJ2-3, the complete variable domain reads EADIYQTPRYLVIGTGKKITLECSQTMGHDKMYWYQQDPGMELHLIHYSYGVNSTEKGDLSSESTVSRIRTEHFPLTLESARPSHTSQYLCASSEEGGASTDTQYFGPGTRLTVL.

This chain uses TRBV11-3 with TRBJ2-7; D may be TRBD1 or TRBD2 (5 bases each). Per the germline V gene, CDR1 is SGHNT and CDR2 is YENEEA. CDR3 length equals 13 residues. V lost 7 bases and J lost 5, with 15 bases in between. In DNA, the CDR3 is TGTGCCAGCAATTGGGACGCAAGTAACGAGCAGTACTTC. Amino acid sequence: CASNWDASNEQYF.

The chain joins TRBV5-1 to TRBJ1-2; 9 positions match TRBD1. Germline CDR1 is SGHRS and CDR2 is YFSETQ. There are 14 residues in the CDR3. Losses at the gene ends were 5 bases for V and 3 bases for J; bases not matched to a gene: 5. The CDR3 loop is CASRYRDRDYGYTF. For the CDR3, the DNA is TGCGCCAGCAGATACCGGGACAGGGACTATGGCTACACCTTC.

The V call is TRBV4-1, the J call TRBJ2-1, with TRBD2 identical over 12 bases. V trimming: 2 bases; J trimming: 10 bases; junction bases outside the gene matches: 6. The CDR3 is 15 residues long. CDR1 MGHRA and CDR2 YSYEKL come from the germline V gene. The CDR3 DNA follows: TGCGCCAGCAGCCAAATCGCTAGCGGGGGGGAGGAGCAGTTCTTC. This translates into CASSQIASGGEEQFF.

V and J are TRBV9 and TRBJ2-1; D gene unclear. V was shortened by 0 bases and J by 5 bases, with 9 bases between the two germline ends. CDR3 length: 14 amino acids. Germline V gene data show CDR1 as SGDLS and CDR2 as YYNGEE. CDR3 bases: TGTGCCAGCAGCGTAGGGGTTAGGGACAATGAGCAGTTCTTC. It encodes CASSVGVRDNEQFF.

This clone has at least ten counts. The CDR3 DNA sequence: TGTGCCTGGAGTGTACTGCAGGGGTCGGGCGAGCAGTACTTC. It yields the protein CAWSVLQGSGEQYF. The rearrangement links TRBV30 to TRBJ2-7; tentative D call: TRBD1 (6 bases). The CDR3 loop spans 14 amino acids. Looked up from germline, CDR1 is GTSNPN and CDR2 is SVGIG (reference sequence). V lost 0 bases to trimming and J lost 6 bases, with 15 bases between them.

This sequence joins TRBV28 and TRBJ2-4; D may correspond to TRBD1 or TRBD2 (5 bases each). The CDR3 loop spans 14 amino acids. The germline gives CDR1 MDHEN, CDR2 SYDVKM. Trimming removed 2 bases at V and 6 bases at J, with 11 bases between. The CDR3 region has the DNA TGTGCCAGCAGTTTACAGGGACCCCTAAACATTCAGTACTTC. Amino acids: CASSLQGPLNIQYF. Supplemented by reference TRBV28 and TRBJ2-4, the full variable domain reads DVKVTQSSRYLVKRTGEKVFLECVQDMDHENMFWYRQDPGLGLRLIYFSYDVKMKEKGDIPEGYSVSREKKERFSLILESASTNQTSMYLCASSLQGPLNIQYFGAGTRLSVL.

This clone was detected once. The V and J genes are TRBV6-4 and TRBJ2-5; D gene uncertain. The CDR3 loop spans 13 amino acids. With 0 bases removed from V and 4 bases from J, the gap between germline ends came to 6 bases. CDR1 is MRHNA, CDR2 SNTAGT, per germline. Here the CDR3 DNA reads TGTGCCAGCAGTGACTCGAATGCAGAGACCCAGTACTTC. This gives the protein CASSDSNAETQYF.

The chain combines TRBV6-1 with TRBJ1-1, with D perhaps matching TRBD1 (6 bases). The V end was cut by 3 bases, the J end by 11 bases, with 19 bases between. The germline CDR1 and CDR2 sequences are MNHNS and SASEGT. The CDR3 is made up of 14 amino acids. The CDR3 loop reads CASSETGRRGAAFF. The CDR3 bases are TGTGCCAGCAGTGAGACAGGCCGACGAGGTGCTGCTTTCTTT.

A few counts support this clone. This chain uses TRBV4-1 with TRBJ2-7; maybe TRBD2 (6 bases). V was pared by 4 bases and J by 0 bases, with 13 bases between. The CDR3 has 15 amino acids. From germline, CDR1 is MGHRA and CDR2 YSYEKL. The CDR3 coding sequence is TGCGCCAGCAGCCTGGGACTGCCCGACTCCTACGAGCAGTACTTC. Encoded protein: CASSLGLPDSYEQYF.

This rearrangement joins TRBV5-4 to TRBJ1-1; 7 bases align to TRBD1. In germline, CDR1 is SGHNT, CDR2 YYREEE (reference sequence). This CDR3 spans 17 amino acids. Trimming took 4 bases from V and 0 from J; bases not matched to a gene: 12. The CDR3 region is CASSESRDSNMNTEAFF. The CDR3 DNA reads TGTGCCAGCAGCGAATCCCGGGACAGTAATATGAACACTGAAGCTTTCTTT.

The chain couples TRBV29-1 to TRBJ1-1; D call uncertain. V shed 4 bases and J shed 6 bases, with 12 bases lying between them. Per the germline V gene, CDR1 is SQVTM and CDR2 is ANQGSEA. The CDR3 spans 12 residues. The CDR3 DNA follows: TGCAGCGTTGGACCGGGGAAAGCTGAAGCTTTCTTT. This codes for CSVGPGKAEAFF.

This clone was observed a few times. V and J are TRBV9 and TRBJ1-1; possible D gene TRBD1, 5 bases. V was clipped by 0 bases and J by 0 bases, with 9 bases between them. The germline V gene has CDR1 SGDLS and CDR2 YYNGEE. The CDR3 is 15 residues long. This chain's CDR3 is CASSVGGTLNTEAFF. As DNA, the CDR3 is TGTGCCAGCAGCGTAGGTGGGACCCTGAACACTGAAGCTTTCTTT.

The chain is built from TRBV6-5 and TRBJ2-2; D possibly corresponds to TRBD2 (6 bases). The CDR3 has 15 amino acids. V was clipped by 7 bases and J by 7 bases, with 19 bases between them. Per the germline V gene, CDR1 is MNHEY and CDR2 is SVGAGI. The CDR3 protein is CASKNVGLGGGELFF. In nucleotides, the CDR3 is TGTGCCAGCAAGAATGTGGGACTCGGGGGCGGGGAGCTGTTTTTT.